This paragraph reports one T cell receptor beta chain. Amplification of TCR beta CDR3 regions used RNA as the template. The primer set for the first-round RT-PCR of the TCR CDR3 was HTBI. TCRdb re-analysed the multiplex PCR reads in MiXCR, keeping a single row per CDR3 protein. The sample consists of some 600,000 distinct CDR3 sequences, approximately 15% of them appearing once. This sample was taken from a study of T cells in Graves' hyperthyroidism and ophthalmopathy. This CDR3 comprises 15 residues. V dropped 3 bases and J dropped 0 bases, with 12 bases sitting between them. Germline V lookup: CDR1 MDHEN, CDR2 SYDVKM. Not enrolled were patients with uncontrolled infection, other autoimmune disease, pregnancy or lactation.

The chain carries TRBV28 and TRBJ2-7; D is perhaps TRBD2 (6 bases). Material: blood. The clonotype originates from a woman in her twenties or thirties with Graves' hyperthyroidism that later progressed to Graves' ophthalmopathy. The CDR3, as DNA: TGTGCCAGCAGTTTCCTACTCGGGAGCTCCTACGAGCAGTACTTC. Translated: CASSFLLGSSYEQYF.